One sample yielded the 17 T cell receptor beta chains listed below, sequenced in a study of cytomegalovirus exposure and HLA in healthy donors. The PCR employed 60 Vbeta primers together with 13 Jbeta primers. The assay was immunoSEQ multiplex PCR, and TCRdb's table has in-frame clones only and misses some. The sample includes some 110,000 clones, roughly 66% seen only once; the top ten take less than 5%. Sequencing input: PBMCs. These TCRs come from a man in his fifties or sixties in good health and CMV-seropositive.

V is TRBV19 and J is TRBJ2-7, with TRBD1 as a possible D gene (5 bases). V lost 0 bases and J lost 9, with 15 bases in between. The V gene's germline CDR1 is LNHDA and CDR2 SQIVND (reference sequence). This CDR3 has 14 residues. The CDR3 sequence: CASSIDRHGRGQYF. In DNA, the CDR3 is TGTGCCAGTAGTATAGACAGGCATGGTAGGGGGCAGTACTTC.

The V and J genes are TRBV11-3 and TRBJ2-1; a weak D match, TRBD2 (5 bases). V lost 2 bases and J 9 bases, leaving 17 bases between the germline ends. Germline lookup yields CDR1 SGHNT and CDR2 YENEEA. The CDR3 is 15 residues long. This chain's CDR3 is CASSLRLGEGSEQFF. CDR3 nucleotide sequence: TGTGCCAGCAGCTTACGTCTAGGTGAGGGTAGTGAGCAGTTCTTC.

This clone was counted a few times. This rearrangement joins TRBV15 to TRBJ2-7; maybe TRBD2 (5 bases). Trimming took 7 bases from V and 2 from J, leaving 12 bases between them. Germline CDR1 reads LNHNV; CDR2 reads YYDKDF (reference sequence). This CDR3 is built from 13 residues. CDR3 in amino acids: CATTGLDTYEQYF. The CDR3 DNA is TGTGCCACCACCGGACTGGATACCTACGAGCAGTACTTC.

This chain uses TRBV4-2 with TRBJ2-7; TRBD2 aligns across 8 bases. Germline CDR1 LGHNA, CDR2 YNFKEQ. Trimming cost V 1 base and J 7 bases; bases outside gene matches: 12. The CDR3 consists of 16 residues. CDR3 residues: CASSQARGGAAREQYF. The CDR3 region has the DNA TGTGCCAGCAGCCAAGCCCGGGGGGGGGCGGCGCGAGAGCAGTACTTC.

Turning to this clone: Germline and junction disagree at one end, which may indicate a read error. The rearrangement links TRBV7-7 to TRBJ2-7; a possible D gene is TRBD1 (6 bases). CDR1 is SSHAT, CDR2 FNYEAQ, per germline (reference sequence). The CDR3 totals 13 residues. The CDR3 bases are TGTGCTAGCAGCTTAGAGAGGACAGCCGAGCAGTACTTC. Translating it yields CASSLERTAEQYF.

The chain uses TRBV2 and TRBJ2-5, with a tentative D call TRBD2 (5 bases). CDR1 and CDR2 (germline): SNHLY, FYNNEI. This CDR3 comprises 15 residues. Trimming removed 5 bases at V and 5 bases at J, with 18 bases between. For the CDR3, the DNA is TGTGCCAGCAGTAGAGGGTCGATGAATAAGGAGACCCAGTACTTC. Amino acids: CASSRGSMNKETQYF.

The chain has TRBV5-1 and TRBJ2-2, with 7 bases lining up with TRBD2. The J segment lost 3 bases and the V segment lost 2 bases, leaving 4 bases of the junction unmatched. The CDR3 has 15 amino acids. Per the germline V gene, CDR1 is SGHRS and CDR2 is YFSETQ. CDR3 nucleotide sequence: TGCGCCAGCAGCTTCGGGACTACGTACACCGGGGAGCTGTTTTTT. Its protein product is CASSFGTTYTGELFF.

The genes are TRBV9 and TRBJ2-3, with 12 bases fitting TRBD2. Trimming at V came to 0 bases and at J to 0 bases, leaving 5 bases not matched to a gene. Germline CDR1 SGDLS, CDR2 YYNGEE. The CDR3 runs 18 residues. The CDR3 nucleotides are TGTGCCAGCAGCGTAGGGCTAGCGGGGGGGACTAGCACAGATACGCAGTATTTT. Translation: CASSVGLAGGTSTDTQYF.

The chain recombines TRBV29-1 with TRBJ1-5; TRBD1 aligns across 9 bases. CDR1 and CDR2 from the germline V gene are SQVTM and ANQGSEA. CDR3 length equals 13 residues. V dropped 4 bases and J dropped 6; count of bases not matched to a gene: 4. DNA of the CDR3: TGCAGCGTTGGGACAGGGGTAGGTCAGCCCCAGCATTTT. This sequence encodes CSVGTGVGQPQHF. Full variable domain (remainder filled in from reference TRBV29-1 and TRBJ1-5): SAVISQKPSRDICQRGTSLTIQCQVDSQVTMMFWYRQQPGQSLTLIATANQGSEATYESGFVIDKFPISRPNLTFSTLTVSNMSPEDSSIYLCSVGTGVGQPQHFGDGTRLSIL.

Only a few counts were recorded for this clone. This chain connects TRBV2 to TRBJ2-2; 8 bases fit TRBD2. This CDR3 comprises 16 residues. From germline, CDR1 is SNHLY and CDR2 FYNNEI. The V gene end was trimmed by 2 bases and the J gene end by 0 bases; junction bases not matched to a gene: 2. This CDR3 reads CASSEHGGANTGELFF. CDR3 bases: TGTGCCAGCAGTGAACACGGGGGGGCGAACACCGGGGAGCTGTTTTTT.

The chain is built from TRBV5-8 and TRBJ2-2; TRBD1 aligns across 7 bases. The length of the CDR3 is 17 residues. Germline trimming cut 4 bases from V and 3 bases from J; bases unmatched to any gene: 12. The germline CDR1 and CDR2 sequences are SGHTS and YDEGEE. This chain's CDR3 is CASSLFRGGSDTGELFF. CDR3 DNA: TGTGCCAGCAGCCTCTTTCGAGGGGGCTCTGACACCGGGGAGCTGTTTTTT.

In its sample, this clone was seen once. The V call is TRBV11-2, the J call TRBJ2-5; 7 bases agree with TRBD2. The germline V gene has CDR1 SGHAT and CDR2 FQNNGV. V lost 8 bases and J lost 9; bases outside the gene matches: 15. The CDR3 is made up of 14 amino acids. The CDR3 DNA follows: TGTGCCAGCTCAGACTCGGACTCGCTAGCGGCCCAGTACTTC. Protein product: CASSDSDSLAAQYF.

The V and J genes are TRBV2 and TRBJ2-2, with 12 bases aligning to TRBD2. This CDR3 comprises 15 residues. Germline V gene data show CDR1 as SNHLY and CDR2 as FYNNEI. With V trimmed by 4 bases and J by 8 bases, 5 bases remained unmatched. CDR3 sequence: CASSGTSGAMGELFF. The CDR3 region has the DNA TGTGCCAGCAGTGGGACTAGCGGGGCTATGGGGGAGCTGTTTTTT.

This rearrangement joins TRBV29-1 to TRBJ2-3, with D perhaps matching TRBD2 (7 bases). V lost 7 bases, J lost 2 bases, and 13 bases lay in between. This CDR3 region has 13 residues. In germline, CDR1 is SQVTM, CDR2 ANQGSEA. The CDR3 nucleotides are TGCAGCGAGGGGGGGCAGACCACAGATACGCAGTATTTT. Translated, it gives CSEGGQTTDTQYF.

The chain couples TRBV30 to TRBJ1-2, with 10 bases that match TRBD1. CDR3 length equals 13 residues. Germline V gives CDR1 GTSNPN, CDR2 SVGIG (reference sequence). J gave up 8 bases and V 6 bases, and 9 bases lay outside the gene matches. CDR3 residues: CACSRDRGSGYTF. Written as DNA, the CDR3 is TGTGCCTGTTCCCGGGACAGGGGTTCGGGCTACACCTTC.

CDR3 DNA sequence: TGTGCCAGCAGTCCCGGGACATCCATCGGCTACACCTTC. Protein sequence: CASSPGTSIGYTF. The chain has TRBV28 and TRBJ1-2; maybe TRBD1 (6 bases). The CDR3 loop spans 13 amino acids. Deletions cut 5 bases from V and 8 bases from J, with 15 bases between. Germline CDR1 MDHEN, CDR2 SYDVKM.

The genes are TRBV5-1 and TRBJ2-5, with TRBD2 as a possible D gene (5 bases). This CDR3 is built from 16 residues. V gave up 1 base and J gave up 4 bases, with 17 bases separating them. Germline values: CDR1 SGHRS, CDR2 YFSETQ. CDR3 sequence reads: CASSLSRLAKGETQYF. DNA of the CDR3: TGCGCCAGCAGCTTGTCTCGGCTAGCTAAAGGAGAGACCCAGTACTTC.